This record looks at one T cell receptor (beta chain) sequence and its context. The data stem from a study of blood T cell repertoires in COVID-19. Per the study methods: Estimation of nucleated cell counts was performed using reference gene primer amplification. Sequencing used immunoSEQ multiplex PCR; TCRdb keeps in-frame clones, though not all of them. D and trimming come from the DNA, and the V and J calls and clone size come from that table. The table includes around 160,000 clones, 88% detected once. This CDR3 comprises 16 residues. The V end lost 2 bases, the J end lost 0 bases, and 10 bases lay between the germline ends. The germline CDR1 and CDR2 sequences are LNHDA and SQIVND (reference sequence). Participant age was roughly 18 to 90 years, and participants resided in 25 or so US areas. Participants had their cohort set by participant-reported clinical history.

The specimen sequenced was PBMCs or T cells enriched from blood (not recorded which). The rearrangement joins TRBV19 to TRBJ2-2, with D uncertain. The sequence derives from a woman aged 30 to 39 with acute COVID-19. CDR3 nucleotides: TGTGCCAGTAGTATATTTTTGAGCGCGAACACCGGGGAGCTGTTTTTT. This gives the protein CASSIFLSANTGELFF.